This entry lists 17 T cell receptor beta chains sequenced from one sample in a study of T cell responses to AZD1222 COVID-19 vaccine. Some clones are missing from TCRdb's copy, which holds only in-frame ones; the method was immunoSEQ multiplex PCR. The sample holds about 140,000 clones; approximately 90% are singletons and the top ten take approximately 3.7%. The source material was peripheral blood, sampled 28 days after the second AZD1222 dose. These receptors all come from an adult who received the AZD1222 COVID-19 vaccine.

Worth noting for this clone: One junction end disagrees with the germline gene, perhaps due to a read error. The chain has TRBV18 and TRBJ2-1, with 7 positions matching TRBD1. CDR3 size: 13 residues. CDR1 KGHSH and CDR2 LQKENI come from the germline V gene. CDR3 in amino acids: CASSLGQHNGQFF. CDR3 coding DNA: TGTGCCAGCTCATTGGGACAGCACAATGGGCAGTTCTTC. Based on the CDR3 plus reference TRBV18 and TRBJ2-1, the full variable domain is NAGVMQNPRHLVRRRGQEARLRCSPMKGHSHVYWYRQLPEEGLKFMVYLQKENIIDESGMPKERFSAEFPKEGPSILRIQQVVRGDSAAYFCASSLGQHNGQFFGPGTRLTVL.

CDR3 sequence reads: CATSEGVGPIVYGYTF. CDR3 bases: TGTGCCACCAGTGAGGGGGTCGGACCCATAGTATATGGCTACACCTTC. The V gene is TRBV24-1, the J gene TRBJ1-2, with D possibly being TRBD1 (5 bases). Trimming removed 4 bases from V and 5 bases from J, with 19 bases in between. This CDR3 has 16 amino acids. Germline lookup yields CDR1 KGHDR and CDR2 SFDVKD.

The chain joins TRBV7-2 to TRBJ1-1; possible D gene TRBD1, 6 bases. The V and J ends lost 1 base and 2 bases respectively, with 14 bases between them. The germline gives CDR1 SGHTA, CDR2 FQGNSA. CDR3 size: 16 residues. The CDR3 spells CASSLVGAGGNTEAFF. CDR3 nucleotides: TGTGCCAGCAGCTTAGTGGGGGCGGGGGGAAACACTGAAGCTTTCTTT.

The chain couples TRBV6-5 to TRBJ1-2; D remains ambiguous. Germline values: CDR1 MNHEY, CDR2 SVGAGI. V was clipped by 0 bases and J by 2 bases, with 13 bases between them. This CDR3 contains 16 residues. The CDR3 coding sequence is TGTGCCAGCAGTTACTCGACTATAGGGTCGAACTATGGCTACACCTTC. Translated: CASSYSTIGSNYGYTF.

The rearrangement uses TRBV5-1 and TRBJ2-7; 8 nucleotides agree with TRBD1. The CDR3 spans 15 residues. After removal of 2 bases from V and 5 bases from J, the junction contained 9 bases not matched to a gene. Germline V CDR1 and CDR2: SGHRS, YFSETQ. The CDR3 region is CASSFSGQGGNEQYF. The CDR3, as DNA: TGCGCCAGCAGCTTTTCCGGACAGGGTGGCAACGAGCAGTACTTC.

The chain combines TRBV24-1 with TRBJ2-2; D is uncertain. The CDR3 is made up of 13 amino acids. V shed 5 bases and J shed 1 base, with 4 bases lying between them. Germline assignment: CDR1 KGHDR and CDR2 SFDVKD. CDR3 loop: CATSGVNTGELFF. Here the CDR3 DNA reads TGTGCCACCAGTGGGGTGAACACCGGGGAGCTGTTTTTT.

The chain joins TRBV27 to TRBJ2-7; the match to TRBD2 covers 7 bases. J lost 2 bases, V lost 3 bases, and 4 bases had no gene match. CDR1 is MNHEY and CDR2 is SMNVEV in the germline V gene (reference sequence). CDR3 length equals 14 residues. The CDR3 loop reads CASSFGAGTYEQYF. The CDR3, as DNA: TGTGCCAGCAGTTTCGGAGCGGGGACCTACGAGCAGTACTTC.

The rearrangement uses TRBV5-1 and TRBJ2-3, with D uncertain. Between the trimmed V and J ends, which lost 0 bases and 2 bases, there was a span of 10 bases. Per germline, CDR1 SGHRS and CDR2 YFSETQ. The length of the CDR3 is 15 residues. CDR3 nucleotides: TGCGCCAGCAGCTTGGGCTTTGAAGCCACAGATACGCAGTATTTT. Protein: CASSLGFEATDTQYF.

The chain carries TRBV7-2 and TRBJ1-3; D is unresolved. CDR3 length: 15 amino acids. Germline V gene data show CDR1 as SGHTA and CDR2 as FQGNSA. Trimming pared 3 bases from V and 0 bases from J, leaving 9 bases between. The CDR3 nucleotides are TGTGCCAGCAGCTTCTCCGCTCACTCTGGAAACACCATATATTTT. Protein product: CASSFSAHSGNTIYF.

J is TRBJ2-7 and V is TRBV4-3, with D perhaps TRBD1 (6 bases). Trimming shortened V by 2 bases and J by 3 bases, and 11 bases separated the two germline ends. This CDR3 is built from 14 residues. The germline V gene has CDR1 LGHNA and CDR2 YSLEER. CDR3 region: CASSQLEQGYEQYF. CDR3 nucleotides: TGCGCCAGCAGCCAATTGGAACAGGGCTACGAGCAGTACTTC.

This clone was found once. The chain is built from TRBV7-3 and TRBJ1-2; D ambiguous. The germline gives CDR1 SGHTA, CDR2 FQGTGA. V dropped 2 bases and J dropped 4 bases, with 11 bases sitting between them. The CDR3 spans 14 residues. The CDR3 coding sequence is TGTGCCAGCAGCTTACTACCGGGCAGCTATGGCTACACCTTC. Amino acids: CASSLLPGSYGYTF.

A single count supports this clone. V usage is TRBV28 and J usage is TRBJ1-2; D is unresolved. Germline loops: CDR1 MDHEN, CDR2 SYDVKM. The CDR3 is 15 residues long. The ends were cut back, 3 bases at V and 7 bases at J, with 18 bases in the middle. The CDR3 DNA reads as TGTGCCAGCAGTTTCTCGGGCCCTGTGGCGGGTGGCTACACCTTC. Its translation: CASSFSGPVAGGYTF.

V usage is TRBV5-8 and J usage is TRBJ2-3; D is unclear. Germline V gene sequence: CDR1 SGHTS, CDR2 YDEGEE. CDR3 length: 13 amino acids. The ends were cut back, 4 bases at V and 2 bases at J, with 8 bases in the middle. The DNA of the CDR3 is TGTGCCAGCAGCCCCCCGTACACAGATACGCAGTATTTT. Its translation is CASSPPYTDTQYF.

This chain joins TRBV7-3 and TRBJ1-3; 9 bases agree with TRBD1. CDR3 length: 16 residues. V was clipped by 5 bases and J by 3 bases; unmatched bases: 8. The germline V gene has CDR1 SGHTA and CDR2 FQGTGA. CDR3 DNA: TGTGCCAGCAGCCCGGGACAGGGTGTGGGTGGAAACACCATATATTTT. This encodes CASSPGQGVGGNTIYF.

The chain combines TRBV27 with TRBJ1-4, with 12 bases fitting TRBD1. Losses at the gene ends were 2 bases for V and 8 bases for J; bases not matched to a gene: 6. This CDR3 is 16 amino acids long. CDR1 is MNHEY and CDR2 is SMNVEV in the germline V gene (reference sequence). CDR3 sequence: CASSLRDRGLGEKLFF. The CDR3, as DNA: TGTGCCAGCAGTTTAAGGGACAGGGGGCTGGGGGAAAAACTGTTTTTT.

The V gene is TRBV5-1, the J gene TRBJ1-1; D gene uncertain. V was trimmed by 3 bases and J by 8 bases, leaving 8 bases between them. This CDR3 has 11 amino acids. Looked up from germline, CDR1 is SGHRS and CDR2 is YFSETQ. This CDR3 is CASSSSYEAFF. The CDR3 nucleotides are TGCGCCAGCAGCTCCAGCTACGAAGCTTTCTTT.

CDR3 amino acids: CASSPSGGEETQYF. CDR3 coding DNA: TGTGCCAGCAGCCCTAGCGGGGGAGAAGAGACCCAGTACTTC. The rearrangement joins TRBV11-3 to TRBJ2-5; 10 nucleotides match TRBD2. The CDR3 length is 14 residues. From germline, CDR1 is SGHNT and CDR2 YENEEA. The junction had 3 bases not matched to a gene; V was cut back by 5 bases and J by 3 bases.